The clone carrying this T cell receptor (beta chain) was recorded at least ten times. Its target is unknown. This sample stems from a study of blood T cells in healthy people across ages. Study results and caveats: Naive T cell percentage showed a strong correlation with TCR beta diversity.

The CDR3 loop spans 13 amino acids. The V and J ends lost 0 bases and 7 bases respectively, with 4 bases between them. From germline, CDR1 is MNHEY and CDR2 SVGAGI. Drawing of peripheral blood yielded about 10 milliliters from each donor. The extraction recovered at least 5 micrograms of total RNA per sample. With a J-beta primer mix and a sample-barcoded 5' primer, a second PCR ran 7 to 11 cycles. Each sample provided no less than 2.5 million CDR3-containing paired-end reads. TCRdb passed the 5' RACE reads through MiXCR, listing each CDR3 protein once. In the table there are about 580,000 distinct CDR3 sequences, around 48% of which are singletons.

V and J are TRBV6-5 and TRBJ1-6; no clear D. The TCR comes from a man at least 80 years old in good health. The material sequenced was blood. This chain's CDR3 is CASSYSGNSPLHF. In DNA form, the CDR3 reads TGTGCCAGCAGTTACTCTGGGAATTCACCCCTCCACTTT.